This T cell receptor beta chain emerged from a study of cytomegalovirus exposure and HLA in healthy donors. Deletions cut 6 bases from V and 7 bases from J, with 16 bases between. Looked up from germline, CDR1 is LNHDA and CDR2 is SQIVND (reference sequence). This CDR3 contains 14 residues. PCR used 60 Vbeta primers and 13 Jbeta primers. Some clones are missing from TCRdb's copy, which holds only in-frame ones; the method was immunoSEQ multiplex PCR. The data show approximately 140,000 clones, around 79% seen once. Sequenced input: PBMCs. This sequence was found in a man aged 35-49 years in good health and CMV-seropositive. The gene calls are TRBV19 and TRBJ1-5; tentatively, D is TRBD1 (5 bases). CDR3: CASSVAGSFQPQHF. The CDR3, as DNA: TGTGCCAGTAGCGTGGCAGGGTCCTTCCAGCCCCAGCATTTT.